A single sample gave rise to the 8 T cell receptor beta chains below, sequenced in a study of OX40 agonist ivuxolimab in advanced cancers. Libraries were prepared by immunoSEQ multiplex PCR; TCRdb keeps only in-frame clonotypes and omits some of them. The profile shows about 18,000 clones, around 70% of them singletons. This specimen was CD4+ or CD8+ T cells sorted from blood, taken in a trial of the OX40 agonist ivuxolimab. The receptors were sampled from an adult with an advanced solid tumor such as melanoma, head and neck, liver or kidney cancer.

The chain is built from TRBV28 and TRBJ2-6; D is uncertain. V lost 3 bases, J lost 4 bases, and 4 bases lay in between. Germline CDR1 MDHEN, CDR2 SYDVKM. CDR3 length: 13 amino acids. CDR3 sequence: CASSFPGANVLTF. In DNA form, the CDR3 reads TGTGCCAGCAGTTTTCCGGGGGCCAACGTCCTGACTTTC.

This clone occurred a few times. The sample has other DNA sequences that encode this CDR3 too. The chain has TRBV25-1 and TRBJ2-7; D unclear. The CDR3 spans 12 residues. V was cut by 3 bases and J by 7 bases, with 10 bases left in between. CDR1 is MGHDK, CDR2 SYGVNS, per germline. CDR3 loop: CASSEGRQEQYF. The DNA of the CDR3 is TGTGCCAGCAGTGAGGGTCGGCAGGAGCAGTACTTC.

The chain employs TRBV10-3 and TRBJ1-6, with TRBD1 identical over 9 bases. V trimming: 3 bases; J trimming: 5 bases; junction bases outside the gene matches: 5. The germline CDR1 and CDR2 sequences are ENHRY and SYGVKD. The CDR3 has 16 residues. The CDR3, as DNA: TGTGCCATCAGTGACCCGGGACAGGGCGATAATTCACCCCTCCACTTT. Translated: CAISDPGQGDNSPLHF.

This chain links TRBV27 with TRBJ2-7; TRBD1 or TRBD2 may be the D gene (5 bases each). The germline V gene has CDR1 MNHEY and CDR2 SMNVEV (reference sequence). The V gene lost 5 bases and the J gene lost 2 bases, with 16 bases spanning the gap. The CDR3 spans 15 residues. CDR3 region: CASSPLEGRAYEQYF. DNA of the CDR3: TGTGCCAGCAGTCCCCTAGAGGGGCGAGCCTACGAGCAGTACTTC.

The chain has TRBV30 and TRBJ2-1, with 7 bases that match TRBD1. The CDR3 consists of 13 residues. Trimming cost V 5 bases and J 4 bases; bases outside gene matches: 5. Per the germline V gene, CDR1 is GTSNPN and CDR2 is SVGIG (reference sequence). The CDR3 nucleotides read TGTGCCTGGTGGCAGGGGGAGTACAATGAGCAGTTCTTC. Its protein is CAWWQGEYNEQFF.

This sequence joins TRBV4-3 and TRBJ1-2; no reliable D call. CDR1 LGHNA and CDR2 YSLEER come from the germline V gene. The CDR3 is 11 residues long. The ends were cut back, 0 bases at V and 11 bases at J, with 7 bases in the middle. CDR3 bases: TGCGCCAGCAGCCAAGAGGGCGGTTACACCTTC. Translating gives CASSQEGGYTF.

This chain uses TRBV2 with TRBJ2-1; 11 bases agree with TRBD2. The V gene's germline CDR1 is SNHLY and CDR2 FYNNEI. The CDR3 loop spans 15 amino acids. V dropped 6 bases and J dropped 6; count of bases not matched to a gene: 7. DNA of the CDR3: TGTGCCAGCAGATTACTAGCGGGAGAGATCAATGAGCAGTTCTTC. Its translation is CASRLLAGEINEQFF.

This clone has only one observation. The chain joins TRBV2 to TRBJ2-5, with a possible D match to TRBD2 (6 bases). Near its end, the DNA agrees better with TRBJ2-7, so the J call may be wrong. The V gene's germline CDR1 is SNHLY and CDR2 FYNNEI. The CDR3 spans 12 residues. The CDR3 DNA follows: TGTGCCAGCAAGGGGAGGAGCGACGAGCAGTACTTC. Protein: CASKGRSDEQYF.